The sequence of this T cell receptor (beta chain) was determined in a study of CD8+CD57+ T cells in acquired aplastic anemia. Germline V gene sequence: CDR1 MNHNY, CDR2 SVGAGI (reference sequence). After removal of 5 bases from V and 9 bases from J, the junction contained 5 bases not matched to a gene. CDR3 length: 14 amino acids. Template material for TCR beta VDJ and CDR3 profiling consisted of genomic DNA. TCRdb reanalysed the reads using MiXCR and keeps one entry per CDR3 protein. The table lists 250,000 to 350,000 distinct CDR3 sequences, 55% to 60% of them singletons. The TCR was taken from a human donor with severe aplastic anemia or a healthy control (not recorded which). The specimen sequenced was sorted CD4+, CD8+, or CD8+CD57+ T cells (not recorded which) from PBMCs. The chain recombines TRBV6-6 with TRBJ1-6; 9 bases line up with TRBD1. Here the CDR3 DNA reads TGTGCCAGCAGTGACAGGGGACAGGGTTCACCCCTCCACTTT. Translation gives CASSDRGQGSPLHF.